The subject of this entry is one T cell receptor beta chain. The source of the sample is a study of blood T cell repertoires in COVID-19. About the study: Sample material is recorded as cDNA or gDNA derived from T cells, B-cell-depleted T cells, or PBMCs.

The germline V gene encodes CDR1 SGHAT and CDR2 FQNNGV. The CDR3 consists of 14 residues. The V gene lost 4 bases and the J gene lost 1 base, with 11 bases spanning the gap. As handled by the study authors: Estimated nucleated cell counts came from reference gene primer amplification. Measured with immunoSEQ multiplex PCR; TCRdb has only the in-frame clones, and not every one. The V and J calls and clone size come from that table; D and trimming were worked out from the DNA. Of about 420,000 clones listed, about 90% are singletons. Sequenced input: peripheral blood. V usage is TRBV11-2 and J usage is TRBJ2-7, with D perhaps matching TRBD1 (5 bases). The TCR sequence derives from a man younger than 35 with COVID-19, enrolled during active disease. DNA of the CDR3: TGTGCCAGCAGCTCGACTGACAGATCCTACGAGCAGTACTTC. Translating it yields CASSSTDRSYEQYF.